Listed below are T cell receptor beta chains from one sample, sequenced in a study of blood T cell repertoires in COVID-19. The repertoire was sequenced with immunoSEQ multiplex PCR; TCRdb's copy has only in-frame clones and lacks some. Of about 210,000 clones listed, approximately 80% are singletons. Sequencing used peripheral blood. These receptor sequences come from a woman of 80 years or more with COVID-19, enrolled during active disease. The CDR3 runs from the conserved cysteine through the conserved F or W. The order of the fields is D gene, V gene, clone size, J gene, CDR3 DNA, CDR3 protein. A D gene is named only where the DNA matches it firmly. A clone size is listed for some rows: how often the clone was seen (once, few, many), or a class if it is expanded.

>.|TRBV20-1|.|TRBJ2-5
TGCAGTGCTAGTCAGGGAGGCGGAGAGACCCAGTACTTC
CSASQGGGETQYF
>TRBD1|TRBV7-2|few|TRBJ1-3
TGTGCCAGCAGTTACGGGACAGGGGACGGAAACACCATATATTTT
CASSYGTGDGNTIYF
>.|TRBV30|.|TRBJ2-1
TGTGCCTGGAGCAGACCATTAGGGGGGGCCGATGAGCAGTTCTTC
CAWSRPLGGADEQFF
>.|TRBV7-9|.|TRBJ1-3
TGTGCCAGCGGACTCCCGAGCTCTGGAAACACCATATATTTT
CASGLPSSGNTIYF
>.|TRBV29-1|.|TRBJ2-3
TGCAGCGTTGAGGGGACTGCTAGCACAGATACGCAGTATTTT
CSVEGTASTDTQYF
>TRBD2|TRBV18|.|TRBJ2-1
TGTGCCAGCTCACCATCTTTCGGGACTAGCACGTTCTTC
CASSPSFGTSTFF
>TRBD1|TRBV28|.|TRBJ2-5
TGTGCCAGCAGTTCCCGTGGGACAGAAGAGACCCAGTACTTC
CASSSRGTEETQYF
>.|TRBV6-5|.|TRBJ2-7
TGTGCCAGCAGTTACAGGAACGCAGGGTCCTACGAGCAGTACTTC
CASSYRNAGSYEQYF
>.|TRBV11-2|.|TRBJ2-2
TGTGCCAGCACCTCCGGGAACGCGAACACCGGGGAGCTGTTTTTT
CASTSGNANTGELFF
>TRBD1|TRBV4-1|few|TRBJ1-2
TGCGCCAGCAGCCAAGATGACAGGGGTCTTTATGGCTACACCTTC
CASSQDDRGLYGYTF
>.|TRBV18|.|TRBJ2-5
TGTGCCAGCTCACCGGACACGAAAGAGACCCAGTACTTC
CASSPDTKETQYF
>.|TRBV10-1|few|TRBJ1-3
TGCGCCAGCAGTGAGTCGACGGCAGGGGCACTCTCTGGAAACACCATATATTTT
CASSESTAGALSGNTIYF
>.|TRBV12-3/TRBV12-4|.|TRBJ1-1
TGTGCCAGCAGGTTGGCGGGGAACACTGAAGCTTTCTTT
CASRLAGNTEAFF
>.|TRBV13|.|TRBJ1-2
TGTGCCAGCAGCCGCCGGGGGGCTAACTATGGCTACACCTTC
CASSRRGANYGYTF